These 25 T cell receptor beta chains originate from one sample sequenced in a study of long-term antiretroviral therapy in people with HIV. Investigators performed immunoSEQ version v3.0 at survey level. TCRdb's table, derived via immunoSEQ multiplex PCR, lists solely in-frame clones and lacks some. Found here are 25,000 to 40,000 clones, about 98% of them singletons; the top ten hold over 1.5%. The sequenced sample was unsorted PBMCs, obtained 7.6 years after starting antiretroviral therapy. Source of these receptors: a man aged 25 to 40 with HIV.

The rearrangement uses TRBV9 and TRBJ2-3; 10 positions agree with TRBD2. V shed 4 bases and J 2 bases; nucleotides not matched to a gene: 7. The germline gives CDR1 SGDLS, CDR2 YYNGEE. CDR3 length: 16 amino acids. In nucleotides, the CDR3 is TGTGCCAGCAGCCCCTCTAGCGGGGGTAACACAGATACGCAGTATTTT. Protein sequence: CASSPSSGGNTDTQYF.

The V and J genes are TRBV11-2 and TRBJ2-7, with D perhaps TRBD1 (5 bases). V was trimmed by 3 bases and J by 3 bases, leaving 9 bases between them. There are 13 residues in the CDR3. Germline V lookup: CDR1 SGHAT, CDR2 FQNNGV. The CDR3 DNA sequence: TGTGCCAGCAGCTTTGACAGAGACTACGAGCAGTACTTC. Translation gives CASSFDRDYEQYF.

The J gene is TRBJ2-7, the V gene TRBV5-1; D is unresolved. The ends were cut back, 0 bases at V and 7 bases at J, with 11 bases in the middle. This CDR3 contains 13 residues. Germline CDR1 and CDR2: SGHRS and YFSETQ. In nucleotides, the CDR3 is TGCGCCAGCAGCTTGGCCGAAGGTTTGGAGCAGTACTTC. This gives the protein CASSLAEGLEQYF.

The J gene is TRBJ1-1, the V gene TRBV25-1; TRBD1 agrees at 7 bases. Trimming removed 2 bases from V and 3 bases from J; junction bases left unmatched: 6. CDR1 MGHDK and CDR2 SYGVNS come from the germline V gene. This CDR3 is 15 amino acids long. The CDR3, as DNA: TGTGCCAGCAGTGAAAGCCTTACAGGGGACACTGAAGCTTTCTTT. Protein sequence: CASSESLTGDTEAFF.

This clone was observed once. V is TRBV6-5 and J is TRBJ2-7; 8 bases line up with TRBD2. The CDR3 has 15 amino acids. V gave up 0 bases and J gave up 2 bases; unmatched junction bases: 3. CDR1 and CDR2 from the germline V gene are MNHEY and SVGAGI. The CDR3, as DNA: TGTGCCAGCAGTTACTCCGCGGGAGGTACCTACGAGCAGTACTTC. This sequence encodes CASSYSAGGTYEQYF.

The J gene is TRBJ2-6, the V gene TRBV30; D is undetermined. From germline, CDR1 is GTSNPN and CDR2 SVGIG (reference sequence). The germline V and J ends were trimmed by 8 bases and 1 base, with 12 bases remaining between them. CDR3 length equals 14 residues. DNA of the CDR3: TGTGCCAGCCCGGGCAATTCTGGGGCCAACGTCCTGACTTTC. It codes for CASPGNSGANVLTF.

The chain recombines TRBV4-3 with TRBJ2-1, with 11 bases that match TRBD2. The CDR3 contains 16 residues. Germline V gene lookup returns CDR1 LGHNA and CDR2 YSLEER. Germline trimming cut 0 bases from V and 4 bases from J; bases unmatched to any gene: 2. The CDR3 reads CASSQELAGAYNEQFF. The DNA for the CDR3 is TGCGCCAGCAGCCAAGAACTAGCGGGGGCATACAATGAGCAGTTCTTC.

The chain carries TRBV12-5 and TRBJ2-7, with D maybe TRBD1 (6 bases). The germline gives CDR1 LGHNT, CDR2 FRNRAP. The CDR3 extends over 13 amino acids. Trimming left V 3 bases short and J 4 bases short, with 10 bases between. CDR3 sequence (DNA): TGTGCTAGTGGTTTCGGGACACCTTACGAGCAGTACTTC. Its protein product is CASGFGTPYEQYF.

This chain connects TRBV20-1 to TRBJ2-1; D is ambiguous. From germline, CDR1 is DFQATT and CDR2 SNEGSKA (reference sequence). This CDR3 comprises 11 residues. The V and J ends lost 2 bases and 6 bases respectively, with 5 bases between them. The DNA for the CDR3 is TGCAGTGCTAGAAGCCCCAATGAGCAGTTCTTC. Translating gives CSARSPNEQFF.

This clone was seen just once. This chain uses TRBV6-5 with TRBJ2-5; 7 bases line up with TRBD2. This CDR3 is built from 13 residues. J gave up 4 bases and V 6 bases, and 5 bases lay outside the gene matches. The V gene's germline CDR1 is MNHEY and CDR2 SVGAGI. The CDR3 region has the DNA TGTGCCAGCAGAGATCCGGGGGGAGAGACCCAGTACTTC. This codes for CASRDPGGETQYF.

In this sample, this clone turned up a few times. The chain recombines TRBV7-9 with TRBJ2-3; D gene ambiguous. The CDR3 spans 11 residues. Germline loops: CDR1 SEHNR, CDR2 FQNEAQ (reference sequence). V dropped 2 bases and J dropped 3 bases, with 0 bases sitting between them. CDR3 sequence: CASSLTDTQYF. The DNA of the CDR3 is TGTGCCAGCAGCTTAACAGATACGCAGTATTTT.

This chain uses TRBV6-1 with TRBJ2-7; no clear D. The CDR3 has 12 residues. Trimming cost V 4 bases and J 1 base, with 5 bases left between them. Germline CDR1 MNHNS, CDR2 SASEGT. Here the CDR3 reads CASSGFSYEQYF. For the CDR3, the DNA is TGTGCCAGCAGTGGGTTTTCCTACGAGCAGTACTTC.

The chain recombines TRBV25-1 with TRBJ1-4; D remains unclear. V lost 1 base, J lost 8 bases, and 14 bases lay in between. Germline V gives CDR1 MGHDK, CDR2 SYGVNS. The CDR3 consists of 15 residues. The CDR3 region is CASSESLGGFEKLFF. The CDR3 coding sequence is TGTGCCAGCAGTGAATCCCTAGGTGGTTTCGAAAAACTGTTTTTT.

V is TRBV28 and J is TRBJ2-7, with D possibly being TRBD1 (6 bases). Germline V gene lookup returns CDR1 MDHEN and CDR2 SYDVKM. The CDR3 covers 13 residues. V dropped 3 bases and J dropped 3 bases, with 9 bases sitting between them. CDR3 coding DNA: TGTGCCAGCAGTTTTGGGACAAACTACGAGCAGTACTTC. This sequence encodes CASSFGTNYEQYF.

The V and J genes are TRBV6-6 and TRBJ2-5, with TRBD1 as a possible D gene (6 bases). V shed 5 bases and J shed 5 bases, with 15 bases lying between them. The germline V gene has CDR1 MNHNY and CDR2 SVGAGI (reference sequence). The CDR3 contains 14 residues. The CDR3 protein is CASSPAGVRETQYF. The CDR3 region has the DNA TGTGCCAGCAGTCCAGCAGGGGTTAGGGAGACCCAGTACTTC.

CDR3 DNA: TGTGCCAGCAGTTACTCGAATCAGAAACTGGAAAAACTGTTTTTT. Its translation is CASSYSNQKLEKLFF. The rearrangement uses TRBV6-6 and TRBJ1-4; the D is unclear. The V end lost 0 bases, the J end lost 8 bases, and 13 bases lay between the germline ends. Germline loops: CDR1 MNHNY, CDR2 SVGAGI (reference sequence). The CDR3 consists of 15 residues.

The rearrangement joins TRBV5-4 to TRBJ2-6; D is unclear. Trimming left V 4 bases short and J 2 bases short, with 4 bases between. This CDR3 spans 13 amino acids. In germline, CDR1 is SGHNT, CDR2 YYREEE (reference sequence). The CDR3 region is CASSRTGANVLTF. In nucleotides, the CDR3 is TGTGCCAGCAGCCGGACTGGGGCCAACGTCCTGACTTTC. Supplemented by reference TRBV5-4 and TRBJ2-6, the full variable domain reads ETGVTQSPTHLIKTRGQQVTLRCSSQSGHNTVSWYQQALGQGPQFIFQYYREEENGRGNFPPRFSGLQFPNYSSELNVNALELDDSALYLCASSRTGANVLTFGAGSRLTVL.

V is TRBV5-1 and J is TRBJ2-2; 10 nucleotides match TRBD1. J gave up 6 bases and V 7 bases, and 12 bases lay outside the gene matches. Per the germline V gene, CDR1 is SGHRS and CDR2 is YFSETQ. The CDR3 has 16 residues. The CDR3 DNA reads as TGCGCCAGCTGTGAAGTGACAGGGGGCGGATCCGGGGAGCTGTTTTTT. This codes for CASCEVTGGGSGELFF.

The gene calls are TRBV4-2 and TRBJ2-3; 8 nucleotides match TRBD2. V shed 0 bases, J shed 0 bases, and the junction held 2 bases outside the gene matches. CDR3 length: 16 residues. Germline-derived CDR1 and CDR2 are LGHNA and YNFKEQ. CDR3 DNA: TGTGCCAGCAGCCAAGATACTAGCGGTAGCACAGATACGCAGTATTTT. Translating gives CASSQDTSGSTDTQYF.

The V gene is TRBV19, the J gene TRBJ1-5, with 9 bases identical to TRBD1. Trimming removed 4 bases from V and 6 bases from J; junction bases left unmatched: 4. Germline loops: CDR1 LNHDA, CDR2 SQIVND (reference sequence). This CDR3 is 14 amino acids long. The CDR3 sequence is CASSTRQGGQPQHF. In nucleotides, the CDR3 is TGTGCCAGTAGTACAAGACAGGGGGGTCAGCCCCAGCATTTT.

This sequence joins TRBV19 and TRBJ1-5; TRBD1 is a possible D gene (5 bases). CDR3 size: 15 residues. Trimming pared 3 bases from V and 0 bases from J, leaving 9 bases between. CDR1 is LNHDA, CDR2 SQIVND, per germline (reference sequence). CDR3 protein: CASSIAGSSNQPQHF. The CDR3 nucleotides are TGTGCCAGTAGTATTGCAGGGTCTAGCAATCAGCCCCAGCATTTT.

CDR3 bases: TGCGCCAGCACCCCGAAGGGAGGTTGGACTGAAGCTTTCTTT. This translates into CASTPKGGWTEAFF. The chain uses TRBV10-1 and TRBJ1-1; D ambiguous. The CDR3 runs to 14 residues. Trimming shortened V by 7 bases and J by 5 bases, and 17 bases separated the two germline ends. CDR1 is WNHNN, CDR2 SYGVQD, per germline (reference sequence).

V and J are TRBV6-1 and TRBJ1-2; tentative D call: TRBD1 (6 bases). The CDR3 consists of 14 residues. Germline lookup yields CDR1 MNHNS and CDR2 SASEGT. The germline V and J ends were trimmed by 8 bases and 7 bases, with 20 bases remaining between them. The CDR3 is CASRSSGEFGGYTF. The CDR3 DNA sequence: TGTGCCAGCCGATCTTCAGGGGAATTTGGTGGCTACACCTTC.

V is TRBV9 and J is TRBJ2-1; D is perhaps TRBD1 or TRBD2 (5 bases each). The V gene's germline CDR1 is SGDLS and CDR2 YYNGEE. V gave up 1 base and J gave up 9 bases, with 14 bases separating them. The length of the CDR3 is 14 residues. For the CDR3, the DNA is TGTGCCAGCAGCGTATTTGGGACCGTGGGTGAGCAGTTCTTC. Its protein is CASSVFGTVGEQFF.

V usage is TRBV4-3 and J usage is TRBJ2-2; D is undetermined. This CDR3 comprises 14 residues. Germline loops: CDR1 LGHNA, CDR2 YSLEER. With 6 bases removed from V and 6 bases from J, the gap between germline ends came to 14 bases. In DNA form, the CDR3 reads TGCGCCAGCAGTCGGCTCCTCGGGCCCGGGGAGCTGTTTTTT. Its translation is CASSRLLGPGELFF.